This T cell receptor (beta chain) was sequenced for a study of blood T cell repertoires in COVID-19. Study in general: PBMCs, B-cell-depleted T cells, or T cells provided the cDNA or gDNA that made up the material.

There are 15 residues in the CDR3. The ends lost 3 bases at V and 6 bases at J; junction bases unmatched: 4. Germline V gene data show CDR1 as KGHSH and CDR2 as LQKENI. As processed by the authors: Reference gene primer amplification in the assay estimated nucleated cell counts. TCRdb's table, derived via immunoSEQ multiplex PCR, lists solely in-frame clones and lacks some. Clonal size and the V and J genes are those of that table, whereas D and trimming came from the DNA. Among 450,000 or so clones listed, roughly 89% were seen once. Followed longitudinally, the Seattle patients had been enrolled during active infection.

The TCR comes from a man aged 18 to 29 with COVID-19, enrolled during active disease. The J gene is TRBJ2-1, the V gene TRBV18; 11 bases fit TRBD2. What was sequenced was peripheral blood. DNA of the CDR3: TGTGCCAGCTCACCTGGTACTAGCGGGAGCAATGAGCAGTTCTTC. This codes for CASSPGTSGSNEQFF.